This paragraph reports one TCR beta chain. In the study's own analysis: Reference gene primers were amplified, and this amplification served to estimate nucleated cell counts. Clones were sequenced by immunoSEQ multiplex PCR, and TCRdb holds only the in-frame ones, with some missing. Clonal size and the V and J genes are those of that table, whereas D and trimming came from the DNA. This repertoire shows about 180,000 clones, 82% found once; its top ten account for around a sixth. From germline, CDR1 is SGDLS and CDR2 YYNGEE. V was clipped by 0 bases and J by 10 bases; unmatched bases: 8. The CDR3 sequence is 15 residues long. These data come from a study of blood T cell repertoires in COVID-19.

The sample was PBMCs or T cells enriched from blood (not recorded which). The V call is TRBV9, the J call TRBJ2-1; 9 bases are shared with TRBD2. The sequence was obtained from a man aged 60 to 69 who had recovered from COVID-19. CDR3 sequence (DNA): TGTGCCAGCAGCGTAGGGGCGGGAGGGCCTATGGAGCAGTTCTTC. It translates to CASSVGAGGPMEQFF.